These T cell receptor beta chains were read from a single sample in a study of cytomegalovirus exposure and HLA in healthy donors. This table comes from immunoSEQ multiplex PCR, and its TCRdb copy is limited to in-frame clones, with some not included. The sample comprises 100,000 or so clones, less than 85% of which are singletons, and approximately 2.4% rests with the top ten. Input material: PBMCs. Receptors were obtained from a man aged 40-55 years in good health and CMV-seronegative. Each CDR3 is given with its conserved first and last residue. A D gene is named only where the DNA matches it firmly. Clone size is given for some rows only: seen once, a few or many times, or a class if the clone is expanded.

clone size,J gene,D gene,V gene,CDR3 DNA,CDR3 protein
NA,TRBJ1-6,NA,TRBV11-2,TGTGCCAGCAGCGCCGGGAGGGGGGAGCGTTTTCCCCTCCACTTT,CASSAGRGERFPLHF
NA,TRBJ1-1,NA,TRBV9,TGTGCCAGCACCAGGGGAGGGGTCCGGGTTGGGAACACTGAAGCTTTCTTT,CASTRGGVRVGNTEAFF
NA,TRBJ2-7,NA,TRBV7-3,TGTGCCAGCAGCTTCACTAGCTTGGGGGAGCAGTACTTC,CASSFTSLGEQYF
NA,TRBJ1-1,NA,TRBV6-4,TGTGCCAGCAGTGACGGGGCGCAGTGGACTGAAGCTTTCTTT,CASSDGAQWTEAFF
NA,TRBJ2-7,NA,TRBV29-1,TGCAGCGCCGGAGACGGGGGCTACGAGCAGTACTTC,CSAGDGGYEQYF
NA,TRBJ2-7,NA,TRBV7-2,TGTGCCAGCAGCTTTCGTGCTAGTTTTTTAGACTACGAGCAGTACTTC,CASSFRASFLDYEQYF
NA,TRBJ2-7,NA,TRBV4-1,TGCGCCAGCAGCCAACCATCCGCCGCAGGCTACGAGCAGTACTTC,CASSQPSAAGYEQYF
NA,TRBJ2-7,TRBD2,TRBV4-3,TGCGCCAGCAGCCAAGCTTGGACTAGGATGAGCTACGAGCAGTACTTC,CASSQAWTRMSYEQYF
NA,TRBJ1-1,TRBD1,TRBV7-8,TGTGCCAGCAAGACAGGGGGTATCACTGAAGCTTTCTTT,CASKTGGITEAFF
NA,TRBJ1-1,NA,TRBV18,TGTGCCAGCTCACCAAGAGCAGGGTTAGCCACTGAAGCTTTCTTT,CASSPRAGLATEAFF
NA,TRBJ2-7,TRBD1,TRBV7-2,TGTGCCAGCAGCTTACGAACCGGGACAGATTATATCTCCTACGAGCAGTACTTC,CASSLRTGTDYISYEQYF
once,TRBJ1-1,NA,TRBV7-9,TGTGCCAGCAGCTCTCGGGACTCTTTTATGATGAACACTGAAGCTTTCTTT,CASSSRDSFMMNTEAFF
few,TRBJ2-6,NA,TRBV11-1,TGTGCCAGCAGCTTAGCCGTTATGGCGGGCGGCCTAGGGGCCAACGTCCTGACTTTC,CASSLAVMAGGLGANVLTF
NA,TRBJ2-3,NA,TRBV27,TGTGCCGGGGGGTGGGGTGAAGATACGCAGTATTTT,CAGGWGEDTQYF
NA,TRBJ1-6,TRBD1,TRBV10-3,TGTGCCATCAGTATAGACAGGGACCTCGGGACCCTCCACTTT,CAISIDRDLGTLHF
NA,TRBJ2-3,NA,TRBV29-1,TGCAGCGTCGGCCCGACATACACAGATACGCAGTATTTT,CSVGPTYTDTQYF
NA,TRBJ2-2,TRBD1,TRBV4-1,TGCGCCAGCAGCCGCCCGGGACAGGGTCACGGGGAGCTGTTTTTT,CASSRPGQGHGELFF
NA,TRBJ1-3,TRBD1,TRBV11-2,TGTGCCAGCAGCTTAGGGGACAGGCTTTCTGGATCTGGAAACACCATATATTTT,CASSLGDRLSGSGNTIYF
NA,TRBJ1-4,TRBD1,TRBV6-5,TGTGCCAGCAGCAACGGGGGACAGGGATGGAAAAAACTGTTTTTT,CASSNGGQGWKKLFF
NA,TRBJ1-1,TRBD1,TRBV5-1,TGCGCCAGCAGCGAGAGGACAGGCCGGGGCACTGAAGCTTTCTTT,CASSERTGRGTEAFF
NA,TRBJ1-1,NA,TRBV7-9,TGTGCCAGCAGGTTAAAAGGACAGACGAACACTGAAGCTTTCTTT,CASRLKGQTNTEAFF
NA,TRBJ2-7,NA,TRBV7-9,TGTGCCAGCAGCCCAGGAGGGAGTGCTCGACCTTTATCCTACGAGCAGTACTTC,CASSPGGSARPLSYEQYF
once,TRBJ2-7,NA,TRBV7-9,TGTGCCAGCAGCTTTGGACAGTTCTACGAGCAGTACTTC,CASSFGQFYEQYF
NA,TRBJ2-7,NA,TRBV11-3,TGTGCCAGCAGCCCCGCCGGGACAACCTACGAGCAGTACTTC,CASSPAGTTYEQYF
NA,TRBJ2-1,NA,TRBV6-5,TGTGCCAGCAGTTACTCGAACTCCCCAGAGCAGTTCTTC,CASSYSNSPEQFF
NA,TRBJ2-5,NA,TRBV7-8,TGTGCCAGCAGCAGGAAGGCGGGGCATAGCTCGGAGACCCAGTACTTC,CASSRKAGHSSETQYF
once,TRBJ1-2,TRBD1,TRBV4-2,TGTGCCAGCAGCCTGCCTGGACAGGGGGCGGGCGGCTACACCTTC,CASSLPGQGAGGYTF
NA,TRBJ1-2,NA,TRBV7-8,TGTGCCAGCAGCTTAGCGGCCAGGGGATATGGCTACACCTTC,CASSLAARGYGYTF
NA,TRBJ2-3,TRBD2,TRBV7-2,TGTGCCAGCAGCTTTTCTAGCGGCTACACAGATACGCAGTATTTT,CASSFSSGYTDTQYF
NA,TRBJ2-1,TRBD2,TRBV9,TGTGCCAGCAGCGCGCGACTAGCGGAGTACAATGAGCAGTTCTTC,CASSARLAEYNEQFF
NA,TRBJ2-7,NA,TRBV11-1,TGTGCCAGCAGCTTAGTCGGCGGATCCTACGAGCAGTACTTC,CASSLVGGSYEQYF
NA,TRBJ2-1,TRBD2,TRBV11-2,TGTGCCAGCAGCGTCGGGCTAGCGGGGGGACGGAAGTTCTTC,CASSVGLAGGRKFF
NA,TRBJ2-5,NA,TRBV7-8,TGTGCCAGCAGCATCGGGACTGTACAAGAGACCCAGTACTTC,CASSIGTVQETQYF
NA,TRBJ1-1,NA,TRBV2,TGTGCCAGCAGGGTCCGACCGTGGAGGAACACTGAAGCTTTCTTT,CASRVRPWRNTEAFF
NA,TRBJ1-2,TRBD1,TRBV7-9,TGTGCCAGCAGCTTACAAGCGGGACAGGGAATCCGGGGTGGCTACACCTTC,CASSLQAGQGIRGGYTF
NA,TRBJ1-2,TRBD1,TRBV7-6,TGTGCCAGCAGCCGCCAGGACAGGGACTATGGCTACACCTTC,CASSRQDRDYGYTF
NA,TRBJ2-7,NA,TRBV2,TGTGCCAGCAGTGACAGCGAGGTGAGAGAGTACTTC,CASSDSEVREYF
NA,TRBJ1-2,NA,TRBV19,TGTGCCAGTTCCCCACCAGGGATCTATGGCTACACCTTC,CASSPPGIYGYTF
NA,TRBJ2-7,NA,TRBV11-2,TGTGCCAGCAGCTTAGGCGGAGAATACGAGCAGTACTTC,CASSLGGEYEQYF
NA,TRBJ1-6,NA,TRBV7-2,TGTGCCAGCAGCCCCGACAGGTTTCGCAATTCACCCCTCCACTTT,CASSPDRFRNSPLHF